The 7 T cell receptor beta chains below were found in one sample sequenced in a study of blood T cell repertoires in COVID-19. Generated by immunoSEQ multiplex PCR, the TCRdb table keeps only in-frame clones and is missing some. The data contain 200,000 to 300,000 clones, 81% of them singletons. The sequenced sample consisted of peripheral blood. The receptors were gathered from an elderly woman with COVID-19, enrolled during active disease.

This clone was seen a few times. The chain has TRBV11-2 and TRBJ1-2; D is perhaps TRBD1 (6 bases). V was shortened by 5 bases and J by 3 bases, with 10 bases between the two germline ends. Germline lookup yields CDR1 SGHAT and CDR2 FQNNGV. This CDR3 has 13 residues. CDR3 region: CASSPDRDYGYTF. CDR3 bases: TGTGCCAGCAGCCCGGACAGAGACTATGGCTACACCTTC.

In its sample, this clone was seen once. The rearrangement links TRBV2 to TRBJ1-2; D is ambiguous. Per the germline V gene, CDR1 is SNHLY and CDR2 is FYNNEI. The CDR3 is made up of 12 amino acids. Trimming removed 5 bases at V and 4 bases at J, with 8 bases between. The CDR3 DNA follows: TGTGCCAGCAGTCTCCTGAGCTATGGCTACACCTTC. Translating it yields CASSLLSYGYTF.

The chain recombines TRBV5-1 with TRBJ2-3; 11 bases match TRBD2. V lost 1 base and J lost 5; bases outside the gene matches: 3. The CDR3 extends over 15 amino acids. CDR1 and CDR2 (germline): SGHRS, YFSETQ. The CDR3 DNA reads as TGCGCCAGCAGCTTGACTAGCGGGGGTCAAGATACGCAGTATTTT. This encodes CASSLTSGGQDTQYF.

The chain links TRBV7-3 to TRBJ2-2; 9 bases fit TRBD2. The germline gives CDR1 SGHTA, CDR2 FQGTGA. The CDR3 contains 18 residues. The J segment lost 3 bases and the V segment lost 0 bases, leaving 8 bases of the junction unmatched. The CDR3 coding sequence is TGTGCCAGCAGCTTAACGGGGCTAGCGGGAATATACACCGGGGAGCTGTTTTTT. As protein: CASSLTGLAGIYTGELFF. Full variable domain (remainder filled in from reference TRBV7-3 and TRBJ2-2): GAGVSQTPSNKVTEKGKYVELRCDPISGHTALYWYRQSLGQGPEFLIYFQGTGAADDSGLPNDRFFAVRPEGSVSTLKIQRTERGDSAVYLCASSLTGLAGIYTGELFFGEGSRLTVL.

The chain links TRBV14 to TRBJ1-2; 8 bases are a match to TRBD1. This CDR3 contains 12 residues. The germline V gene has CDR1 SGHDN and CDR2 FVKESK. V shed 5 bases, J shed 4 bases, and the junction held 0 bases outside the gene matches. CDR3 DNA: TGTGCCAGCAGCGGGACAGGCTATGGCTACACCTTC. This codes for CASSGTGYGYTF.

The J gene is TRBJ2-1, the V gene TRBV27; TRBD2 matches at 7 bases. CDR3 size: 14 residues. The V and J ends lost 10 bases and 0 bases, in that order; junction bases with no gene match: 6. Germline V gene lookup returns CDR1 MNHEY and CDR2 SMNVEV (reference sequence). The chain's CDR3 is CATGSGTSYNEQFF. CDR3 coding DNA: TGTGCCACCGGGAGCGGGACCTCCTACAATGAGCAGTTCTTC.

This rearrangement joins TRBV6-1 to TRBJ2-5; D is perhaps TRBD2 (6 bases). The CDR3 loop spans 16 amino acids. Trimming took off 3 bases at V and 1 base at J, with 15 bases between the two ends. Germline CDR1 MNHNS, CDR2 SASEGT. CDR3 residues: CASSDGLSGGQETQYF. The CDR3 DNA reads as TGTGCCAGCAGTGATGGCCTATCCGGGGGCCAAGAGACCCAGTACTTC.